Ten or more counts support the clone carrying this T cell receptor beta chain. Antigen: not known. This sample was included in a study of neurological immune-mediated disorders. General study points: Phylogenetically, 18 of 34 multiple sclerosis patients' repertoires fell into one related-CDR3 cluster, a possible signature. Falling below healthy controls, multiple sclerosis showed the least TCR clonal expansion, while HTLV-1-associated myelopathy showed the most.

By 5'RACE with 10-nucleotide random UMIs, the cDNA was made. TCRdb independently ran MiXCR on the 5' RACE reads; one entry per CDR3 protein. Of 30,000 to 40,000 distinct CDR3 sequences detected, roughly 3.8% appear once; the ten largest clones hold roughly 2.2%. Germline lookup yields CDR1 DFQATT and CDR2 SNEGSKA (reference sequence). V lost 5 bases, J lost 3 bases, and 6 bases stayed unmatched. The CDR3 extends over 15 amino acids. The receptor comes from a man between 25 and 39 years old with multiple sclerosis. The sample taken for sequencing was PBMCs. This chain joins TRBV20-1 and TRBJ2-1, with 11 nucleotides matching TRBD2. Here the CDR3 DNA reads TGCAGTGCTCCCCTAGCGGGGGGCCACTACAATGAGCAGTTCTTC. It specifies CSAPLAGGHYNEQFF.